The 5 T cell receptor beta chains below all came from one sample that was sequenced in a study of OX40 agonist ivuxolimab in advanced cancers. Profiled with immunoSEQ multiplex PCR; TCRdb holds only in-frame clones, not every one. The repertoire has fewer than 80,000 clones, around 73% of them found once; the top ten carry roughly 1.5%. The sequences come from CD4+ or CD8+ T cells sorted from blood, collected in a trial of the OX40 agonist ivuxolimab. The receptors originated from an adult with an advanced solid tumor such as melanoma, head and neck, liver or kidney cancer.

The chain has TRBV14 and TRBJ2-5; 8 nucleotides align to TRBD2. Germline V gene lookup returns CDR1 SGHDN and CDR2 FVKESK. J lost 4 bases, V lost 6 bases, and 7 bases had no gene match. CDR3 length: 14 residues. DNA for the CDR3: TGTGCCAGCAGAACGGGGGGGCCGGGAGAGACCCAGTACTTC. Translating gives CASRTGGPGETQYF.

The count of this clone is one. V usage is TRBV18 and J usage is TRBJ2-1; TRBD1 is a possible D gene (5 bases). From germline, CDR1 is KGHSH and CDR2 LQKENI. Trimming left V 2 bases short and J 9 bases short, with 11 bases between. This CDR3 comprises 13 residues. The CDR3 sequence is CASSPNRISEQFF. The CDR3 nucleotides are TGTGCCAGCTCACCAAACAGGATTTCTGAGCAGTTCTTC.

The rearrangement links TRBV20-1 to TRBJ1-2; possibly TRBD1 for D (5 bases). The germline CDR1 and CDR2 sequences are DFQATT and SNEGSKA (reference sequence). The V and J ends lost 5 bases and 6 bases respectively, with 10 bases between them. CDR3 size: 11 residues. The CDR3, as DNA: TGCAGTGCTCACGGGGGAGATGGCTACACCTTC. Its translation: CSAHGGDGYTF.

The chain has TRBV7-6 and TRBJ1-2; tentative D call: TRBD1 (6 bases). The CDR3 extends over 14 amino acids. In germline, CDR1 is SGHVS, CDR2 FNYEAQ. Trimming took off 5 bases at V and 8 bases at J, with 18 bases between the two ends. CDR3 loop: CASSRDVGGGGYTF. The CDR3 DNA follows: TGTGCCAGCAGCCGAGACGTAGGGGGTGGCGGCTACACCTTC.

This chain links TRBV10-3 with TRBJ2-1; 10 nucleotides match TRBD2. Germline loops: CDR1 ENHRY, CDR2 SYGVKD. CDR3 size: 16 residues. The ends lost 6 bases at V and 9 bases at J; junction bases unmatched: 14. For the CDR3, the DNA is TGTGCCATCAGGGACCGGACTAGCGGAGTAGTCAGTGAGCAGTTCTTC. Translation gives CAIRDRTSGVVSEQFF.